The T cell receptor beta chain under discussion was sequenced for a study of CD8+CD57+ T cells in acquired aplastic anemia. Study background: DNA per sorted CD4+ or CD8+ sample ranged 0.2 to 27.4 ug, averaging around 3.1 ug. CD4+ reads averaged approximately 9.9 million in healthy donors. Study outcomes and limitations: Levels of CD8+ Simpson's diversity were not significantly distinct in patients versus controls. The study identified 25 to 30 CD8+ CDR3 sequences shared by patients and controls.

Profiles of TCR beta VDJ and CDR3 were generated from a genomic DNA template. TCRdb re-analysed the reads in MiXCR, keeping a single row per CDR3 protein. The sample holds approximately 160,000 distinct CDR3 sequences, roughly 47% seen once. In the case of this clonotype: Its antigen is unknown.

Germline values: CDR1 DFQATT, CDR2 SNEGSKA (reference sequence). CDR3 length equals 17 residues. Trimming took 0 bases from V and 2 from J, leaving 19 bases between them. This receptor was obtained from a human donor in good health. Specimen: sorted CD4+, CD8+, or CD8+CD57+ T cells (not recorded which) from PBMCs. V usage is TRBV20-1 and J usage is TRBJ2-5; no reliable D call. The CDR3 DNA follows: TGCAGTGCTAGAGATGCTCGGGCCCGGATTGGGCAAGAGACCCAGTACTTC. Protein sequence: CSARDARARIGQETQYF.